This T cell receptor beta chain appears in the sequencing data of a study of vaccination and CD4 T cells after COVID-19. Noted treatment: roughly 10-day PBMC culture with coronavirus spike peptide pools or control peptides (ViraFEST assay). The CDR3 totals 11 residues. V lost 2 bases and J lost 12, with 10 bases in between. Germline V CDR1 and CDR2: SGHTA, FQGNSA. An Oncomine TCR Beta short-read assay was used to sequence the DNA from cultured CD4+ T cells. TCRdb analysed the PCR reads with MiXCR anew, one entry per CDR3 protein. The sample records under 20,000 distinct CDR3 sequences, about 45% being singletons. This clonotype was seen more than once but under ten times. Its target is not known.

The sequence derives from a human donor who had recovered from COVID-19. The V gene is TRBV7-2, the J gene TRBJ1-2; tentatively, D is TRBD1 (5 bases). Sequenced here: CD4+ T cells from blood, cultured in vitro, sampled after SARS-CoV-2 vaccination. CDR3 sequence reads: CASSLTGVDTF. The CDR3 nucleotides read TGTGCCAGCAGCTTAACAGGCGTAGACACCTTC.